This T cell receptor (beta chain) was sequenced during a study of blood T cell repertoires in COVID-19. Overall study context: T cells, B-cell-depleted T cells, or PBMCs provided the cDNA or gDNA that served as material.

Living in 24 US areas, the participants were between about 18 and 100 years of age. The study counted Cohort 3 donors as recovered given two negative PCRs, clearance, or symptom resolution. Per the study methods: For nucleated cells, counts were estimated from reference gene primer amplification. Clones were sequenced by immunoSEQ multiplex PCR, and TCRdb holds only the in-frame ones, with some missing. The V and J calls and clone size are taken from that table; D and trimming were inferred from the DNA. The data show under 300,000 clones, 80% to 90% seen once. V lost 2 bases, J lost 3 bases, and 6 bases stayed unmatched. The germline CDR1 and CDR2 sequences are LNHDA and SQIVND (reference sequence). The CDR3 has 15 amino acids.

This clonotype was obtained from a woman aged 18-29 years who had recovered from COVID-19. The sequenced sample consisted of PBMCs or T cells enriched from blood (not recorded which). The chain employs TRBV19 and TRBJ1-1; TRBD1 matches 7 bases. The CDR3 reads CASSIRGRGDTEAFF. The CDR3 region has the DNA TGTGCCAGTAGTATACGCGGCAGGGGGGACACTGAAGCTTTCTTT.